This T cell receptor beta chain appears in the sequencing data of a study of T-cell memory formation after mild COVID-19. Germline CDR1 reads MNHEY; CDR2 reads SVGEGT. The CDR3 sequence is 9 residues long. Notes on the study in general: Most CD4+ clones that shrank were in CM and EM, while CD8+ ones turned up in EMRA. Pre-infection memory held some responding clones, suggesting pre-existing cross-reactive T cells responded. Day 15 to 85 contractors were CD4/CD8 balanced; later expanders leaned CD4+. Unconfirmed was the SARS-CoV-2 specificity of second-wave clones that peaked on day 37.

TCRdb reprocessed the 5' RACE reads via MiXCR and lists one record per CDR3 protein. Of 250,000 or so distinct CDR3 sequences listed, roughly 18% are singletons. There are many counts of this clonotype. Its antigen is not identified. Mismatch with germline at one junction end may stem from a read error. Sequencing was carried out using PBMCs or a T cell subset sorted from them (not recorded which). V and J are TRBV6-2 or TRBV6-3 and TRBJ2-1; D is perhaps TRBD2 (5 bases). The receptor comes from a man in his late teens or twenties who had mild COVID-19 (a few samples of this study predate the infection). Cell type and time point are not known. The CDR3 DNA sequence: TGCACCGGGGTCAATGAGCAGTTCTTC. Its protein product is CTGVNEQFF.